This T cell receptor beta chain was sequenced during a study of T cell changes during pregnancy in multiple sclerosis. Sequenced by immunoSEQ multiplex PCR; TCRdb stores in-frame clones only, minus some. The sample includes tens of thousands of clones, approximately 93% seen only once; the top ten take 0.63%. The CDR3 sequence is 17 residues long. V trimming: 2 bases; J trimming: 5 bases; junction bases outside the gene matches: 12. Per the germline V gene, CDR1 is SGHVS and CDR2 is FNYEAQ. This clonotype was sampled from a female donor in good health, enrolled as a control in a pregnancy study. The chain uses TRBV7-6 and TRBJ2-1; 7 nucleotides match TRBD2. The source material was CD4+ T cells from peripheral blood mononuclear cells, sampled after pregnancy. For the CDR3, the DNA is TGTGCCAGCAGCTTACTCGTCTGGGGAGGGTTAAACAATGAGCAGTTCTTC. Translation: CASSLLVWGGLNNEQFF.